Each of the 21 T cell receptor beta chains below was sequenced from the same sample in a study of CD8 T cells in Susac syndrome. The RNA, roughly 0.5 to 1 ug, was put through reverse transcription using random hexamers. TCRdb re-called the immunoSEQ multiplex PCR reads through MiXCR, storing one row per CDR3 protein. The repertoire consists of about 210,000 distinct CDR3 sequences, with over 85% occurring once and the leading ten covering approximately 0.1%. The sample taken for sequencing was CD4+ T cells from PBMCs. These TCRs come from a human donor in good health.

The chain couples TRBV29-1 to TRBJ1-3; TRBD1 is a possible D gene (5 bases). V was clipped by 2 bases and J by 1 base, with 6 bases between them. CDR1 is SQVTM, CDR2 ANQGSEA, per germline. The CDR3 loop spans 13 amino acids. As DNA, the CDR3 is TGCAGCGTTGAACAGGGTTCTGGAAACACCATATATTTT. It specifies CSVEQGSGNTIYF.

The chain joins TRBV20-1 to TRBJ2-7; D not resolved. This CDR3 contains 12 residues. From germline, CDR1 is DFQATT and CDR2 SNEGSKA (reference sequence). Trimming stripped 1 base from V and 3 bases from J, with 7 bases between. In DNA, the CDR3 is TGCAGTGCTAGAGTGTCGAGCTACGAGCAGTACTTC. It codes for CSARVSSYEQYF.

V and J are TRBV7-3 and TRBJ1-1; perhaps TRBD1 as D (5 bases). Germline V gives CDR1 SGHTA, CDR2 FQGTGA. The CDR3 runs 14 residues. V was shortened by 0 bases and J by 4 bases, with 9 bases between the two germline ends. The CDR3 DNA sequence: TGTGCCAGCAGCTTAACAGGGGTGGGCACTGAAGCTTTCTTT. This encodes CASSLTGVGTEAFF.

V is TRBV27 and J is TRBJ1-6; D uncertain. CDR1 and CDR2 from the germline V gene are MNHEY and SMNVEV (reference sequence). The CDR3 has 14 residues. V dropped 3 bases and J dropped 7 bases, with 10 bases sitting between them. The CDR3 sequence: CASSFRLYNSPLHF. CDR3 bases: TGTGCCAGCAGTTTCCGACTGTACAATTCACCCCTCCACTTT.

The rearrangement links TRBV4-2 to TRBJ1-2; 7 positions match TRBD1. CDR1 LGHNA and CDR2 YNFKEQ come from the germline V gene. The CDR3 covers 14 residues. Trimming cost V 3 bases and J 4 bases; bases outside gene matches: 5. The CDR3 DNA follows: TGTGCCAGCAGCCACGATCGGGACAGCTATGGCTACACCTTC. Protein product: CASSHDRDSYGYTF.

This clonotype occurred once. The chain joins TRBV12-3 or TRBV12-4 to TRBJ1-1, with D possibly being TRBD1 (6 bases). The germline V and J ends were trimmed by 7 bases and 3 bases, with 15 bases remaining between them. This CDR3 is 14 amino acids long. The CDR3 reads CASTLGGLHTEAFF. CDR3 in DNA: TGTGCCAGCACTCTTGGGGGGCTACACACTGAAGCTTTCTTT.

The rearrangement uses TRBV10-3 and TRBJ2-7; no reliable D call. Per germline, CDR1 ENHRY and CDR2 SYGVKD. V lost 4 bases and J 3 bases, leaving 7 bases between the germline ends. This CDR3 spans 12 amino acids. The CDR3 is CAISGNSYEQYF. CDR3 nucleotide sequence: TGTGCCATCAGTGGAAACAGCTACGAGCAGTACTTC.

The genes are TRBV12-3 or TRBV12-4 and TRBJ2-3; 9 nucleotides line up with TRBD2. This CDR3 comprises 16 residues. V lost 4 bases and J lost 4; bases outside the gene matches: 9. CDR3 DNA: TGTGCCAGCAGTTCCCAGGCTAGCGGGATTGCAGATACGCAGTATTTT. Translated, it gives CASSSQASGIADTQYF.

The V and J genes are TRBV4-3 and TRBJ2-4; D possibly corresponds to TRBD2 (7 bases). The CDR3 has 20 amino acids. Germline CDR1 LGHNA, CDR2 YSLEER. With 1 base removed from V and 1 base from J, the gap between germline ends came to 23 bases. The CDR3 reads CASSQVKYPRGAEAKNIQYF. CDR3 nucleotides: TGCGCCAGCAGCCAAGTAAAGTACCCCCGGGGGGCGGAGGCCAAAAACATTCAGTACTTC.

In this sample, this clonotype turned up a few times. This rearrangement joins TRBV6-1 to TRBJ1-1; 7 bases line up with TRBD1. This CDR3 spans 14 amino acids. After removal of 5 bases from V and 3 bases from J, the junction contained 6 bases not matched to a gene. From germline, CDR1 is MNHNS and CDR2 SASEGT. The CDR3: CASSLNRGYTEAFF. The DNA of the CDR3 is TGTGCCAGCAGTTTAAACAGGGGATACACTGAAGCTTTCTTT.

This chain connects TRBV2 to TRBJ2-1, with 14 bases aligning to TRBD2. Germline CDR1 SNHLY, CDR2 FYNNEI. V gave up 6 bases and J gave up 8 bases; unmatched junction bases: 9. The length of the CDR3 is 16 residues. The CDR3 region has the DNA TGTGCCAGCAGACGAAGGACTAGCGGGGGGTCGGATGAGCAGTTCTTC. Translation gives CASRRRTSGGSDEQFF.

This chain connects TRBV28 to TRBJ1-1, with D maybe TRBD1 (6 bases). The V end was cut by 6 bases, the J end by 3 bases, with 14 bases between. The CDR3 sequence is 14 residues long. Looked up from germline, CDR1 is MDHEN and CDR2 is SYDVKM. DNA of the CDR3: TGTGCCAGCAGCTATTTACAGGGTCACACTGAAGCTTTCTTT. Protein sequence: CASSYLQGHTEAFF.

The CDR3 nucleotides are TGCGCCAGCAGCCCTAGGGGAGGGCTAGCGGGGGGCCGGGGGTACGAGCAGTACTTC. This translates into CASSPRGGLAGGRGYEQYF. The chain recombines TRBV4-1 with TRBJ2-7; 11 positions match TRBD2. Per germline, CDR1 MGHRA and CDR2 YSYEKL. V trimming: 4 bases; J trimming: 4 bases; junction bases outside the gene matches: 18. This CDR3 contains 19 residues.

The J gene is TRBJ2-1, the V gene TRBV3-1; 9 bases are a match to TRBD2. The CDR3 is 16 amino acids. V trimming: 4 bases; J trimming: 5 bases; junction bases outside the gene matches: 9. Germline assignment: CDR1 LGHDT and CDR2 YNNKEL (reference sequence). The CDR3: CASSPFGGGVHNEQFF. CDR3 coding DNA: TGTGCCAGCAGCCCCTTCGGCGGGGGGGTACACAATGAGCAGTTCTTC.

This chain links TRBV6-1 with TRBJ2-2; 8 bases agree with TRBD1. The CDR3 length is 15 residues. The ends lost 3 bases at V and 3 bases at J; junction bases unmatched: 3. Germline CDR1 is MNHNS and CDR2 is SASEGT. The DNA of the CDR3 is TGTGCCAGCAGTGAGGGGACAGGCTACACCGGGGAGCTGTTTTTT. It translates to CASSEGTGYTGELFF.

This clonotype has just one count. The J gene is TRBJ2-3, the V gene TRBV29-1, with TRBD1 as a possible D gene (6 bases). CDR3 length: 11 amino acids. V lost 4 bases, J lost 9 bases, and 11 bases lay in between. Germline lookup yields CDR1 SQVTM and CDR2 ANQGSEA. CDR3 in amino acids: CSVGTATTQYF. For the CDR3, the DNA is TGCAGCGTTGGGACAGCAACAACGCAGTATTTT.

The chain joins TRBV6-2 or TRBV6-3 to TRBJ1-4; D might be TRBD1 (5 bases). The CDR3 is 14 residues long. Trimming removed 7 bases from V and 7 bases from J, with 16 bases in between. Germline loops: CDR1 MNHEY, CDR2 SVGEGT. Here the CDR3 DNA reads TGTGCCAGCACTAAGGGGAGGGGAGGTGAAAAACTGTTTTTT. It translates to CASTKGRGGEKLFF.

V usage is TRBV5-1 and J usage is TRBJ1-4; TRBD1 is a possible D gene (5 bases). Germline lookup yields CDR1 SGHRS and CDR2 YFSETQ. This CDR3 spans 14 amino acids. With 4 bases removed from V and 5 bases from J, the gap between germline ends came to 12 bases. CDR3 nucleotide sequence: TGCGCCAGCAGCCCCGGGACGGCGAATGAAAAACTGTTTTTT. This sequence encodes CASSPGTANEKLFF.

The chain uses TRBV20-1 and TRBJ2-5; the D gene is possibly TRBD2 (5 bases). The germline gives CDR1 DFQATT, CDR2 SNEGSKA (reference sequence). The V end was cut by 2 bases, the J end by 5 bases, with 12 bases between. This CDR3 is 13 amino acids long. This CDR3 reads CSARPGIIETQYF. CDR3 in DNA: TGCAGTGCTAGACCGGGGATTATCGAGACCCAGTACTTC.

The chain couples TRBV6-1 to TRBJ2-2; perhaps TRBD1 as D (6 bases). The V gene's germline CDR1 is MNHNS and CDR2 SASEGT. With 5 bases removed from V and 2 bases from J, the gap between germline ends came to 15 bases. The CDR3 contains 16 residues. The CDR3 spells CASSRGHGGNTGELFF. The CDR3 bases are TGTGCCAGCAGTCGAGGACATGGGGGCAACACCGGGGAGCTGTTTTTT.

The J gene is TRBJ2-5, the V gene TRBV6-7, with D hard to call. TRBV6-7 is an ORF; its function is uncertain. Trimming pared 2 bases from V and 8 bases from J, leaving 21 bases between. The CDR3 length is 16 residues. In DNA, the CDR3 is TGTGCCAGCAGTTACAGTCGCTCCAGGTTGAAGAAAACCCAGTACTTC. Translation: CASSYSRSRLKKTQYF.